This T cell receptor beta chain was retrieved from a study of blood T cell repertoires in COVID-19. Across the whole study: The United States, Italy and Spain supplied acute and convalescent COVID-19 samples. T cells, B-cell-depleted T cells, or PBMCs supplied cDNA or gDNA.

Original processing notes: The authors estimated nucleated cell counts from reference gene primer amplification. Libraries were prepared by immunoSEQ multiplex PCR; TCRdb keeps only in-frame clonotypes and omits some of them. V and J calls and clone size are as listed in that table; D and trimming were resolved from the DNA. The repertoire consists of about 98,000 clones, with more than 70% occurring once and the leading ten covering about 24%. Trimming left V 6 bases short and J 0 bases short, with 9 bases between. This CDR3 has 15 amino acids. Per the germline V gene, CDR1 is SNHLY and CDR2 is FYNNEI.

The sequenced material came from peripheral blood. The chain has TRBV2 and TRBJ2-6; D is unresolved. This sequence was found in a man in his 70s with acute or convalescent COVID-19. The CDR3: CASSVYSSGANVLTF. Written as DNA, the CDR3 is TGTGCCAGCAGCGTCTACAGCTCTGGGGCCAACGTCCTGACTTTC.